Listed below are T cell receptor beta chains from one sample, sequenced in a study of blood T cell repertoires in COVID-19. Data came from immunoSEQ multiplex PCR; TCRdb stores just in-frame clones and leaves some out. Among more than 250,000 clones, nearly 90% were seen once, and the ten largest hold 1.5% to 2%. Sample: PBMCs or T cells enriched from blood (not recorded which). The receptors derive from a woman under 30 with acute COVID-19. Each CDR3 is given with its conserved first and last residue. The D gene is left open where the match is weak. Expanded clones are given a class, and other clones once, few, many or no size at all.

>TRBJ2-1|TRBD1|NA|TRBV27
TGTGCCAGCAGTTTATCACCTACAGGGGGCACGGAGCAGTTCTTC
CASSLSPTGGTEQFF
>TRBJ2-5|TRBD2|NA|TRBV7-8
TGTGCCAGCAGCCGGGGACTAGCGGGAGCAGAGACCCAGTACTTC
CASSRGLAGAETQYF
>TRBJ1-5|NA|NA|TRBV28
TGTGCCAGCAGGTTACTGCAGGGTCCCCCCAATCAGCCCCAGCATTTT
CASRLLQGPPNQPQHF
>TRBJ2-1|NA|NA|TRBV7-9
TGTGCCAGCAGCTTAGAGTTAGAGATGTACAATGAGCAGTTCTTC
CASSLELEMYNEQFF
>TRBJ1-3|NA|NA|TRBV7-2
TGTGCCAGCAGCTTAGGTCTACCGGGGTCTGGAAACACCATATATTTT
CASSLGLPGSGNTIYF
>TRBJ2-3|NA|NA|TRBV18
TGTGCCAGCTCACCAAATGGCGGGGCCCGGGATACGCAGTATTTT
CASSPNGGARDTQYF
>TRBJ2-7|NA|NA|TRBV5-1
TGCGCCAGCAGCTTGGACAGCCTGACCTACGAGCAGTACTTC
CASSLDSLTYEQYF
>TRBJ2-7|TRBD2|NA|TRBV7-9
TGTGCCAGCAGCTCCTTTAGCGGGCGCTTTGAGCAGTACTTC
CASSSFSGRFEQYF
>TRBJ1-4|TRBD1|NA|TRBV3-1/TRBV3-2
TGTGCCAGCAGCCAGCACAGGGGGGGAGATGAAAAACTGTTTTTT
CASSQHRGGDEKLFF
>TRBJ1-6|NA|once|TRBV6-5
TGTGCCAGCAGAAGCTTTGATAATTCACCCCTCCACTTT
CASRSFDNSPLHF
>TRBJ1-6|NA|NA|TRBV28
TGTGCCAGCACCTCCGGCGGGGAGTATAATTCACCCCTCCACTTT
CASTSGGEYNSPLHF
>TRBJ2-7|NA|NA|TRBV5-1
TGCGCCAGCAGGCCCCCAGGGGTGGACGAGCAGTACTTC
CASRPPGVDEQYF
>TRBJ2-7|TRBD2|NA|TRBV28
TGTGCCAGCAGTCCACTCGGGACTAGCCTTACCTACGAGCAGTACTTC
CASSPLGTSLTYEQYF
>TRBJ2-4|NA|NA|TRBV21-1
TGTGCCAGCAGCACAACCGGGACTAGCGGGATAGCCAAAAACATTCAGTACTTC
CASSTTGTSGIAKNIQYF
>TRBJ1-5|TRBD1|NA|TRBV19
TGTGCCAGTAGTATAGACCGGGACAGGGGATATAGCAATCAGCCCCAGCATTTT
CASSIDRDRGYSNQPQHF
>TRBJ2-7|NA|NA|TRBV5-1
TGCGCCAGCACCATCACGGCGGTAAGCGGGTTCAGGGCCCACGAGCAGTACTTC
CASTITAVSGFRAHEQYF
>TRBJ2-3|TRBD2|few|TRBV27
TGTGCCAGCAGTTTAAAAAAGCGACTAGCGGGGTTCACAGATACGCAGTATTTT
CASSLKKRLAGFTDTQYF
>TRBJ2-3|TRBD2|NA|TRBV6-5
TGTGCCAGCAGTTACTCCGGGGGGTCGGCAGATACGCAGTATTTT
CASSYSGGSADTQYF
>TRBJ2-7|TRBD2|NA|TRBV5-4
TGTGCCAGCAGCTTGGGCTCTAGCGGGAGACAAAACGAGCAGTACTTC
CASSLGSSGRQNEQYF
>TRBJ2-7|NA|few|TRBV11-2
TGTGCCAGCAGCCCTCGAGATTACGAGCAGTACTTC
CASSPRDYEQYF
>TRBJ2-5|TRBD2|NA|TRBV9
TGTGCCAGCAGCGTTCGGGGGGTCCAAGAGACCCAGTACTTC
CASSVRGVQETQYF
>TRBJ2-3|TRBD1|NA|TRBV20-1
TGCAGTGCTAGTAGACAGGGTGGTATGACAGATACGCAGTATTTT
CSASRQGGMTDTQYF